The source of this T cell receptor (beta chain) is a study of Ad26.COV2.S vaccination and SARS-CoV-2 variants (dated by TCRdb to the early 2020s). With regard to the full study: Sequencing of the TCRbeta repertoire served to evaluate the specificity and breadth of SARS-CoV-2-reactive T cell receptors following Ad26.COV2.S vaccination. The TCR-sequenced set comprised about 32 samples: around 20 Ad26.COV2.S vaccine recipients, 5 placebo recipients and 8 SARS-CoV-2 convalescent individuals. The full study reports these points: According to the authors, total T cell responses may have been underestimated by the TCR breadth and depth analyses. After vaccination, substantial breadth of spike-specific CD8+ and CD4+ T cell responses was reported. Non-spike TCR breadth was comparable between vaccine and placebo recipients, consistent with the vaccine containing only spike. Compared with placebo recipients, Ad26.COV2.S recipients showed higher spike-specific TCR breadth (P = 0.0014).

CDR1 and CDR2 are drawn from the germline V gene: MDHEN, SYDVKM. Inclusive of the bounding cysteine and phenylalanine, the CDR3 is 11 residues long. Just the 33-base CDR3 DNA is kept, in frame starting at base 1. V was cut back by 5 bases and J by 9 bases, leaving a gap of 10 bases between them. The immunoSEQ Assay was used to sequence TCRbeta CDR3 regions. After extraction, genomic DNA underwent amplification by bias-controlled multiplex PCR, followed by high-throughput sequencing. The study's processing was this. Collapsing and filtering of sequences were performed to quantify the absolute abundance of each unique TCRbeta CDR3 region. T cell fraction was estimated by normalizing TCRbeta template counts to usable DNA, with usable DNA measured through amplification of reference genes found in all nucleated cells. Repertoire TCRs were annotated as SARS-CoV-2-specific by exact matching of V gene, CDR3 amino acid sequence and J gene to a known reactive TCR set. The reference SARS-CoV-2 TCR set came from MIRA and was filtered for enrichment in COVID-19-positive ImmuneCODE repertoires, removing public or cross-reactive TCRs. Using the MIRA antigens, annotated TCRs were further analysed by specific ORF or by position within an ORF. Breadth was defined as the number of annotated unique rearrangements divided by the total number of unique productive rearrangements, and depth was defined as the summed frequency of the annotated unique rearrangements. Group comparisons of TCR breadth used two-sided Wilcoxon rank-sum tests. The table was pulled from immuneACCESS by TCRdb, which kept in-frame rearrangements only. Such tables lose some clones; where checked, under half of the loss comes from unresolved V genes, and the rest has no known cause. That table gives V, J and clone size, and the DNA gave D and trimming. The sample contains under 95,000 clones, approximately 82% of them found a single time. The leading ten clones occupy approximately 15% of the sample.

Explained via the paper, the time point label denotes: individuals recovered from natural SARS-CoV-2 infection. In the case of this clone: Its antigen is currently not known. The record has no base qualities; no much larger clone is one base away.

This clonotype was obtained from a human donor who had recovered from COVID-19. The rearrangement combines TRBV28 with TRBJ1-2; the D segment cannot be called with confidence. The specimen was peripheral blood, collected after recovery from COVID-19. At the DNA level, the sequence is TGTGCCAGCAGTGAGGAGGGTCGCTACACCTTC. Translated, it reads CASSEEGRYTF.